These 11 T cell receptor beta chains came from one sample sequenced in a study of shared clonotypes between healthy human individuals. The protocol was immunoSEQ multiplex PCR, while the TCRdb copy is restricted to in-frame clones and leaves out a portion. Among 550,000 to 850,000 clones, around 70% were seen once, and the ten largest hold more than 1.5%. The sample consisted of memory CD4+ T cells sorted from blood. Subset meaning: CD45RA-negative fraction. These receptors all come from a woman in her twenties or thirties in good health.

The chain links TRBV4-1 to TRBJ2-5, with 9 bases identical to TRBD1. Near its end, the DNA agrees better with TRBJ2-7, so the J call may be wrong. The CDR3 runs 14 residues. Germline CDR1 is MGHRA and CDR2 is YSYEKL. The CDR3 protein is CASSQWGQGNEQYF. The CDR3 nucleotides are TGCGCCAGCAGCCAATGGGGACAGGGTAACGAGCAGTACTTC.

This chain connects TRBV18 to TRBJ2-1; 8 nucleotides align to TRBD2. The junction had 4 bases not matched to a gene; V was cut back by 3 bases and J by 6 bases. Looked up from germline, CDR1 is KGHSH and CDR2 is LQKENI. The CDR3 loop spans 14 amino acids. This chain's CDR3 is CASSPELAANEQFF. CDR3 nucleotides: TGTGCCAGCTCACCGGAACTAGCGGCCAATGAGCAGTTCTTC.

This chain joins TRBV7-2 and TRBJ1-2; 8 nucleotides agree with TRBD1. CDR3 length: 17 residues. Germline trimming cut 0 bases from V and 4 bases from J; bases unmatched to any gene: 10. CDR1 and CDR2 (germline): SGHTA, FQGNSA. CDR3 in DNA: TGTGCCAGCAGCTTAGCGAGCAGGGGGCGCTCTGGCTATGGCTACACCTTC. Residues: CASSLASRGRSGYGYTF.

This sequence joins TRBV6-1 and TRBJ2-7; D gene ambiguous. Trimming pared 6 bases from V and 1 base from J, leaving 13 bases between. CDR1 and CDR2 (germline): MNHNS, SASEGT. This CDR3 region has 14 residues. The CDR3 coding sequence is TGTGCCAGCAGAGGTAGGTCTTCTTCCTACGAGCAGTACTTC. It codes for CASRGRSSSYEQYF.

The gene calls are TRBV6-5 and TRBJ2-2; unclear D gene. V shed 6 bases and J shed 1 base, with 12 bases lying between them. CDR1 is MNHEY and CDR2 is SVGAGI in the germline V gene. This CDR3 spans 15 amino acids. The CDR3 sequence: CASRRKVGNTGELFF. The CDR3 DNA reads TGTGCCAGCAGAAGAAAGGTGGGGAACACCGGGGAGCTGTTTTTT.

CDR3 bases: TGTGCCAGCAGCCCGGGGGCGCGAACCACTGAAGCTTTCTTT. Translation gives CASSPGARTTEAFF. This chain joins TRBV5-4 and TRBJ1-1, with D possibly TRBD1 on 6 matching bases. CDR3 size: 14 residues. The V gene lost 4 bases and the J gene lost 4 bases, with 14 bases spanning the gap. The germline V gene has CDR1 SGHNT and CDR2 YYREEE (reference sequence).

As concerns this clone: This sample includes further DNA sequences coding for the same CDR3. The rearrangement joins TRBV25-1 to TRBJ2-1; 7 bases map to TRBD2. The CDR3 loop spans 16 amino acids. The V gene's germline CDR1 is MGHDK and CDR2 SYGVNS. With 3 bases clipped from V and 0 bases from J, the junction kept 5 bases outside the gene matches. In nucleotides, the CDR3 is TGTGCCAGCAGTGAGGGGCGGGGGAGCTCCTACAATGAGCAGTTCTTC. This translates into CASSEGRGSSYNEQFF.

As concerns this clone: Given a much more abundant clone one base away, this may be a read error. Other DNA variants within this sample encode the same CDR3. The V call is TRBV5-1, the J call TRBJ2-1; 10 bases fit TRBD2. V shed 4 bases, J shed 3 bases, and the junction held 4 bases outside the gene matches. The CDR3 loop spans 15 amino acids. Per germline, CDR1 SGHRS and CDR2 YFSETQ. CDR3 protein: CASSLASGGYNEQFF. Written as DNA, the CDR3 is TGCGCCAGCAGCCTGGCTAGCGGGGGCTACAATGAGCAGTTCTTC.

This chain uses TRBV6-6 with TRBJ2-2; perhaps TRBD2 as D (7 bases). Trimming took off 11 bases at V and 3 bases at J, with 16 bases between the two ends. The CDR3 spans 14 residues. Germline CDR1 reads MNHNY; CDR2 reads SVGAGI (reference sequence). The CDR3 is CASRGGEYTGELFF. For the CDR3, the DNA is TGTGCCTCCAGGGGAGGGGAATACACCGGGGAGCTGTTTTTT.

This clone is a singleton in its sample. The chain couples TRBV28 to TRBJ2-1; 9 bases match TRBD1. CDR1 and CDR2 (germline): MDHEN, SYDVKM. Unmatched junction bases numbered 17, after V lost 4 bases and J lost 10 bases. The CDR3 runs to 17 residues. The CDR3 DNA reads as TGTGCCAGCAGTTCCCGACCGGGACAGGGCTGGGCTAAAGAGCAGTTCTTC. Translating it yields CASSSRPGQGWAKEQFF.

Remarks on this clone: Other DNA sequences in the same sample also yield this CDR3. This sequence joins TRBV27 and TRBJ2-1, with a tentative D call TRBD1 (5 bases). The CDR3 covers 15 residues. V lost 3 bases and J lost 2, with 11 bases in between. CDR1 is MNHEY, CDR2 SMNVEV, per germline (reference sequence). CDR3 DNA: TGTGCCAGCAGTTTTAGGGGAAGGGCCTACAATGAGCAGTTCTTC. Its protein product is CASSFRGRAYNEQFF.